This T cell receptor (beta chain) was sequenced during a study of blood T cell repertoires in COVID-19. Study overall: Specimens from acute and convalescent COVID-19 originated in the United States, Italy and Spain. The cDNA or gDNA used as material had been derived from T cells, B-cell-depleted T cells, or PBMCs.

One Seattle source followed patients from active infection through their disease course. Germline CDR1 SGDLS, CDR2 YYNGEE. Trimming took off 3 bases at V and 2 bases at J, with 17 bases between the two ends. The CDR3 is made up of 16 amino acids. TCRdb's table, derived via immunoSEQ multiplex PCR, lists solely in-frame clones and lacks some. The sample records under 250,000 clones, 86% being singletons. The source of this sequence is an elderly woman with COVID-19, enrolled during active disease. Sequences were obtained from peripheral blood. The chain has TRBV9 and TRBJ1-2; a weak D match, TRBD1 (6 bases). Here the CDR3 reads CASSGGGADRNYGYTF. In DNA, the CDR3 is TGTGCCAGCAGCGGGGGTGGCGCAGACAGGAACTATGGCTACACCTTC. Full variable domain (missing parts from reference TRBV9 and TRBJ1-2): DSGVTQTPKHLITATGQRVTLRCSPRSGDLSVYWYQQSLDQGLQFLIQYYNGEERAKGNILERFSAQQFPDLHSELNLSSLELGDSALYFCASSGGGADRNYGYTFGSGTRLTVV.